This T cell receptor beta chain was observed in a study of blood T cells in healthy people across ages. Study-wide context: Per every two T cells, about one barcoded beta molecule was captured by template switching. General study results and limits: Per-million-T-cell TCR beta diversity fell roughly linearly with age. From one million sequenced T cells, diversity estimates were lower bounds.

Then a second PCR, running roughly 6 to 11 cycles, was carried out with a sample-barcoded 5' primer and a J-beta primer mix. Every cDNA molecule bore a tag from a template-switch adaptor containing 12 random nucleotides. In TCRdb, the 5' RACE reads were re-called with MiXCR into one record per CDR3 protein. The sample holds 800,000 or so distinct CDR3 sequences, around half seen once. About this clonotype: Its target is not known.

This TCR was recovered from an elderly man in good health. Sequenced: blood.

The CDR3 DNA reads TGTGCCTGGAGCAACCGACAGGCAATTTCCTACGAGCAGTACTTC. As protein: CAWSNRQAISYEQYF. The chain employs TRBV30 and TRBJ2-7; D may be TRBD1 (6 bases). Germline V CDR1 and CDR2: GTSNPN, SVGIG (reference sequence). CDR3 length equals 15 residues. Trimming took off 3 bases at V and 1 base at J, with 16 bases between the two ends.